This is a list of T cell receptor beta chains from one sample in a study of shared clonotypes between healthy human individuals. Produced via immunoSEQ multiplex PCR; TCRdb's table is partial and in-frame only. This table holds about 2 million clones, approximately 95% found once. The source material was naive CD8+ T cells sorted from blood. The origin of the receptors is a man aged 18 to 29 in good health. Both conserved end residues are part of each CDR3. Fields, in order: clone size, D gene, CDR3 length, V gene, J gene, CDR3 protein, CDR3 DNA. D genes are given only for firm matches. Only some rows state a clone size, as once, few, many or a class for expanded clones.

abundance: .
d_gene: TRBD1
len: 15
v_gene: TRBV5-4
j_gene: TRBJ2-7
CDR3aa: CASSGGQGELREQYF
CDR3nt: TGTGCCAGCAGCGGAGGACAGGGGGAACTTCGGGAGCAGTACTTC

abundance: .
d_gene: .
len: 12
v_gene: TRBV9
j_gene: TRBJ1-4
CDR3aa: CASSQVGEKLFF
CDR3nt: TGTGCCAGCAGCCAGGTCGGGGAAAAACTGTTTTTT

abundance: once
d_gene: .
len: 12
v_gene: TRBV5-1
j_gene: TRBJ2-1
CDR3aa: CASSLVQNEQFF
CDR3nt: TGCGCCAGCAGCTTGGTGCAGAATGAGCAGTTCTTC

abundance: once
d_gene: .
len: 12
v_gene: TRBV28
j_gene: TRBJ1-1
CDR3aa: CASEIGGSEAFF
CDR3nt: TGTGCCAGCGAAATAGGGGGATCCGAAGCTTTCTTT

abundance: .
d_gene: .
len: 14
v_gene: TRBV13
j_gene: TRBJ2-3
CDR3aa: CASSSVRPEDTQYF
CDR3nt: TGTGCCAGCAGCTCCGTACGGCCGGAGGATACGCAGTATTTT

abundance: .
d_gene: .
len: 15
v_gene: TRBV9
j_gene: TRBJ1-3
CDR3aa: CASSVDTGSGNTIYF
CDR3nt: TGTGCCAGCAGCGTAGATACAGGGTCTGGAAACACCATATATTTT

abundance: .
d_gene: TRBD1
len: 16
v_gene: TRBV14
j_gene: TRBJ2-3
CDR3aa: CASSQQGALYTDTQYF
CDR3nt: TGTGCCAGCAGCCAACAGGGGGCCCTATACACAGATACGCAGTATTTT

abundance: once
d_gene: .
len: 16
v_gene: TRBV6-5
j_gene: TRBJ1-4
CDR3aa: CASSYDSPGMNEKLFF
CDR3nt: TGTGCCAGCAGTTACGATTCTCCAGGGATGAATGAAAAACTGTTTTTT

abundance: .
d_gene: TRBD1
len: 15
v_gene: TRBV15
j_gene: TRBJ2-7
CDR3aa: CATSRGRTGSPEQYF
CDR3nt: TGTGCCACCAGCAGAGGACGGACAGGGAGTCCCGAGCAGTACTTC

abundance: .
d_gene: .
len: 11
v_gene: TRBV6-1
j_gene: TRBJ1-2
CDR3aa: CASGPNYGYTF
CDR3nt: TGTGCCAGCGGACCTAACTATGGCTACACCTTC